This T cell receptor (beta chain) appears in the sequencing data of a study of beta chain features in type 1 diabetes. Points from the study as a whole: PCR might favor shorter templates, but any such skew would affect patients and controls equally. In every one of the four CD4+ subsets, TCRB CDR3s were moderately but significantly shorter in Type 1 diabetes patients.

About this clone: What it recognizes is unknown.

The entirety of the isolated RNA underwent reverse transcription, so expressed TCRB transcripts were sequenced. The assay was immunoSEQ multiplex PCR, and TCRdb's table has in-frame clones only and misses some. The table has almost 350,000 clones, approximately 10% seen once. The CDR3 totals 14 residues. Germline CDR1 reads MNHEY; CDR2 reads SVGAGI. Trimming removed 7 bases at V and 1 base at J, with 11 bases between. This rearrangement joins TRBV6-5 to TRBJ1-5; TRBD1 might be the D (5 bases). Sequences were obtained from central memory CD4+ T cells from blood. This sequence was found in a man in his thirties or forties with type 1 diabetes. The CDR3 region has the DNA TGTGCCAGCACCGCAGGGAGGAGCAATCAGCCCCAGCATTTT. Residues: CASTAGRSNQPQHF.